The entry that follows covers one T cell receptor beta chain sequence. Uncontrolled infection, other autoimmune disease, pregnancy or lactation excluded patients. The data derive from a study of T cells in Graves' hyperthyroidism and ophthalmopathy. Amplification of TCR beta CDR3 regions used RNA as the template. Initially, a first-round RT-PCR of the TCR CDR3 employed the HTBI primer set. A single record per CDR3 protein comes from TCRdb applying MiXCR to the multiplex PCR reads. The sample holds hundreds of thousands of distinct CDR3 sequences, about 20% seen once. Germline V gene data show CDR1 as SGHTA and CDR2 as FQGTGA. The CDR3 has 14 amino acids. V shed 5 bases and J shed 2 bases, with 9 bases lying between them.

The sequencing input was blood. This clonotype originated in a man aged 30 to 45 with Graves' ophthalmopathy. The chain recombines TRBV7-3 with TRBJ2-2, with D maybe TRBD2 (6 bases). CDR3 in amino acids: CASSAGPNTGELFF. As DNA, the CDR3 is TGTGCCAGCAGCGCGGGACCCAACACCGGGGAGCTGTTTTTT.